The sequence of this TCR beta chain was determined in a study of blood T cell repertoires in COVID-19. Germline V gene lookup returns CDR1 MNHEY and CDR2 SMNVEV (reference sequence). This CDR3 contains 13 residues. V lost 6 bases to trimming and J lost 1 base, with 9 bases between them. Generated by immunoSEQ multiplex PCR, the TCRdb table keeps only in-frame clones and is missing some. Among more than 300,000 clones listed, about nine tenths were seen once. The sample consisted of PBMCs or T cells enriched from blood (not recorded which). The J gene is TRBJ1-1, the V gene TRBV27, with D tentatively TRBD1 (5 bases). The receptor was derived from a man younger than 45 who had recovered from COVID-19. The CDR3 DNA reads as TGTGCCAGCAGACCTGACAGGAACACTGAAGCTTTCTTT. Its translation is CASRPDRNTEAFF.